Presented here are 27 T cell receptor beta chains from one specimen sequenced in a study of cytomegalovirus exposure and HLA in healthy donors (TCRdb year 2017). Libraries came from the immunoSEQ multiplex PCR assay. The multiplex PCR relied on a mix of 60 forward primers for TCR Vbeta segments and 13 reverse primers for TCR Jbeta segments. The table comes from immuneACCESS by way of TCRdb, which keeps in-frame sequences with V and J called. Part of the clones is missing from these tables; in studies checked, under half for an unresolved V gene and the rest for unknown reasons. The sample profile shows 100,000 to 150,000 clones; 60% to 85% of them were found once. The ten largest clones add up to about 2% of the sample. Sequenced: PBMCs. The receptors were sampled from a man over 45 in good health and CMV-seronegative.

This clone has just one count. V usage is TRBV6-6 and J usage is TRBJ2-3, with TRBD2 as a possible D gene (6 bases). V was trimmed by 6 bases and J by 3 bases, leaving 19 bases between them. The CDR3 contains 16 residues. Germline V gives CDR1 MNHNY, CDR2 SVGAGI (reference sequence). Here the CDR3 reads CASSGGLAYKTDTQYF. The CDR3, as DNA: TGTGCCAGCAGCGGCGGGCTAGCGTACAAAACAGATACGCAGTATTTT.

This clone was seen more than once but under ten times. The chain combines TRBV18 with TRBJ1-4, with TRBD1 identical over 7 bases. CDR1 is KGHSH, CDR2 LQKENI, per germline. The CDR3 covers 16 residues. The V segment lost 3 bases and the J segment 5 bases; nucleotides outside the gene matches: 9. The CDR3: CASSPRLGGGNEKLFF. In DNA form, the CDR3 reads TGTGCCAGCTCACCGCGTCTAGGGGGCGGGAATGAAAAACTGTTTTTT.

The rearrangement uses TRBV6-5 and TRBJ2-7; D is perhaps TRBD2 (7 bases). The CDR3 is made up of 16 amino acids. Germline CDR1 reads MNHEY; CDR2 reads SVGAGI. The ends were cut back, 3 bases at V and 5 bases at J, with 20 bases in the middle. The CDR3 here is CASSYFIGGGLNEQYF. The CDR3 DNA reads TGTGCCAGCAGTTATTTTATAGGCGGGGGCCTCAACGAGCAGTACTTC.

This clone has only a few counts. The J gene is TRBJ1-6, the V gene TRBV9; 9 bases map to TRBD1. Per germline, CDR1 SGDLS and CDR2 YYNGEE. The CDR3 is 17 amino acids. Trimming at V came to 3 bases and at J to 13 bases, leaving 17 bases not matched to a gene. In nucleotides, the CDR3 is TGTGCCAGCAGCGGGGCGGCGGGGACAGGGTTTTTCTCGCCCCTCCACTTT. This codes for CASSGAAGTGFFSPLHF.

This chain joins TRBV9 and TRBJ2-1; TRBD1 might be the D (6 bases). This CDR3 is 15 amino acids long. The ends were cut back, 4 bases at V and 0 bases at J, with 11 bases in the middle. From germline, CDR1 is SGDLS and CDR2 YYNGEE. The DNA for the CDR3 is TGTGCCAGCAGCCCCCGGACAGCCTCCTACAATGAGCAGTTCTTC. This encodes CASSPRTASYNEQFF.

The V gene is TRBV27, the J gene TRBJ2-4; D perhaps matches TRBD1 (5 bases). CDR1 is MNHEY and CDR2 is SMNVEV in the germline V gene (reference sequence). CDR3 length: 15 residues. Trimming took off 2 bases at V and 4 bases at J, with 12 bases between the two ends. The CDR3 sequence: CASSLTGFGKNIQYF. The CDR3 DNA reads as TGTGCCAGCAGTTTAACAGGATTTGGGAAAAACATTCAGTACTTC.

DNA of the CDR3: TGTGCCAGCAGCCGACAGGGTTGGACCTACGAGCAGTACTTC. It codes for CASSRQGWTYEQYF. The chain joins TRBV14 to TRBJ2-7; 7 nucleotides align to TRBD1. V was clipped by 4 bases and J by 2 bases; unmatched bases: 5. The CDR3 sequence is 14 residues long. Germline assignment: CDR1 SGHDN and CDR2 FVKESK.

The rearrangement joins TRBV5-5 to TRBJ2-7; D not resolved. Per the germline V gene, CDR1 is SGHKS and CDR2 is YYEKEE (reference sequence). Trimming left V 2 bases short and J 4 bases short, with 7 bases between. The CDR3 spans 12 residues. In DNA form, the CDR3 reads TGTGCCAGCAGCTTAGAGGATTACGAGCAGTACTTC. Protein sequence: CASSLEDYEQYF.

The J gene is TRBJ2-3, the V gene TRBV5-1, with a possible D match to TRBD1 (5 bases). Trimming stripped 4 bases from V and 2 bases from J, with 17 bases between. This CDR3 is 16 amino acids long. From germline, CDR1 is SGHRS and CDR2 YFSETQ. CDR3 DNA sequence: TGCGCCAGCAGCCCTCCGACAGAGCCTTCCACAGATACGCAGTATTTT. Translating it yields CASSPPTEPSTDTQYF.

This chain joins TRBV14 and TRBJ1-1, with TRBD1 as a possible D gene (5 bases). The CDR3 has 15 residues. Germline CDR1 SGHDN, CDR2 FVKESK. V was clipped by 8 bases and J by 1 base, with 17 bases between them. CDR3 residues: CASAPGGERNTEAFF. CDR3 in DNA: TGTGCCAGCGCCCCGGGGGGGGAACGGAACACTGAAGCTTTCTTT. The whole variable domain, remainder taken from reference TRBV14 and TRBJ1-1, is EAGVTQFPSHSVIEKGQTVTLRCDPISGHDNLYWYRRVMGKEIKFLLHFVKESKQDESGMPNNRFLAERTGGTYSTLKVQPAELEDSGVYFCASAPGGERNTEAFFGQGTRLTVV.

In the case of this clone: A junction boundary mismatches the germline segment, possibly from a read error. This rearrangement joins TRBV6-6 to TRBJ2-1; the match to TRBD2 covers 7 bases. CDR3 length: 13 amino acids. Germline V gene sequence: CDR1 MNHNY, CDR2 SVGAGI (reference sequence). Here the CDR3 reads CASSYLDGGVWVF. The CDR3 nucleotides are TGTGCCAGCAGTTACCTCGATGGGGGGGTTTGGGTCTTC.

The chain employs TRBV7-3 and TRBJ2-2; 9 nucleotides line up with TRBD1. J gave up 5 bases and V 5 bases, and 6 bases lay outside the gene matches. CDR1 is SGHTA and CDR2 is FQGTGA in the germline V gene. This CDR3 has 15 residues. CDR3 bases: TGTGCCAGCAGCGTACAGGGGGCCGGTACCGGGGAGCTGTTTTTT. This translates into CASSVQGAGTGELFF.

The chain is built from TRBV18 and TRBJ2-7; 7 bases agree with TRBD2. V shed 6 bases and J 6 bases; nucleotides not matched to a gene: 11. Germline V gives CDR1 KGHSH, CDR2 LQKENI. The CDR3 loop spans 14 amino acids. The CDR3 protein is CASSQDGGELEQYF. CDR3 coding DNA: TGTGCCAGCTCCCAGGATGGGGGGGAACTCGAGCAGTACTTC.

V usage is TRBV11-2 and J usage is TRBJ2-5; 11 bases agree with TRBD1. The length of the CDR3 is 14 residues. Per the germline V gene, CDR1 is SGHAT and CDR2 is FQNNGV. V lost 4 bases to trimming and J lost 4 bases; unmatched junction nucleotides: 2. CDR3 in amino acids: CASSSGTGGETQYF. The CDR3 DNA follows: TGTGCCAGCAGCTCGGGGACAGGGGGAGAGACCCAGTACTTC.

The rearrangement links TRBV7-9 to TRBJ1-2; TRBD1 agrees at 8 bases. Germline V gene lookup returns CDR1 SEHNR and CDR2 FQNEAQ (reference sequence). The CDR3 is 17 residues long. Germline trimming cut 4 bases from V and 0 bases from J; bases unmatched to any gene: 10. In DNA, the CDR3 is TGTGCCAGCAGCTATCCCGGGACAGGCGCCGCTAACTATGGCTACACCTTC. Translation gives CASSYPGTGAANYGYTF.

This chain links TRBV2 with TRBJ1-1; D gene unclear. Trimming stripped 4 bases from V and 0 bases from J, with 9 bases between. The germline gives CDR1 SNHLY, CDR2 FYNNEI. This CDR3 has 14 residues. CDR3 in amino acids: CASSGYSVNTEAFF. The CDR3 DNA reads TGTGCCAGCAGTGGATATTCAGTGAACACTGAAGCTTTCTTT. The full variable domain, its missing parts supplied by reference TRBV2 and TRBJ1-1, is EPEVTQTPSHQVTQMGQEVILRCVPISNHLYFYWYRQILGQKVEFLVSFYNNEISEKSEIFDDQFSVERPDGSNFTLKIRSTKLEDSAMYFCASSGYSVNTEAFFGQGTRLTVV.

This chain joins TRBV7-6 and TRBJ2-2; the match to TRBD2 covers 7 bases. The CDR3 is 18 amino acids. Germline values: CDR1 SGHVS, CDR2 FNYEAQ. Germline trimming cut 4 bases from V and 5 bases from J; bases unmatched to any gene: 16. The CDR3 region is CASSSLWGGPLDTGELFF. For the CDR3, the DNA is TGTGCCAGCAGCTCCCTCTGGGGGGGTCCCCTTGATACCGGGGAGCTGTTTTTT. The complete variable domain, with remaining parts taken from reference TRBV7-6 and TRBJ2-2, reads GAGVSQSPRYKVTKRGQDVALRCDPISGHVSLYWYRQALGQGPEFLTYFNYEAQQDKSGLPNDRFSAERPEGSISTLTIQRTEQRDSAMYRCASSSLWGGPLDTGELFFGEGSRLTVL.

The chain has TRBV6-6 and TRBJ1-4; D remains unclear. This CDR3 has 13 amino acids. V was shortened by 0 bases and J by 10 bases, with 9 bases between the two germline ends. Germline lookup yields CDR1 MNHNY and CDR2 SVGAGI (reference sequence). The CDR3 loop reads CASSYSSGGKLFF. DNA for the CDR3: TGTGCCAGCAGTTACTCGAGTGGAGGAAAACTGTTTTTT.

The chain combines TRBV9 with TRBJ1-2; D is perhaps TRBD1 (6 bases). V dropped 3 bases and J dropped 4 bases, with 16 bases sitting between them. From germline, CDR1 is SGDLS and CDR2 YYNGEE. The CDR3 is made up of 15 amino acids. CDR3 residues: CASSAEGGRLYGYTF. The CDR3, as DNA: TGTGCCAGCAGCGCAGAGGGGGGGCGACTCTATGGCTACACCTTC.

The chain is built from TRBV7-3 and TRBJ2-6; unclear D gene. Trimming stripped 0 bases from V and 0 bases from J, with 9 bases between. The CDR3 is made up of 17 amino acids. Looked up from germline, CDR1 is SGHTA and CDR2 is FQGTGA. The CDR3 loop is CASSLTDTSSGANVLTF. The CDR3 DNA reads TGTGCCAGCAGCTTAACTGACACGAGCTCTGGGGCCAACGTCCTGACTTTC.

This rearrangement joins TRBV18 to TRBJ2-3; TRBD1 is a possible D gene (6 bases). Trimming stripped 0 bases from V and 2 bases from J, with 18 bases between. The CDR3 runs to 18 residues. In germline, CDR1 is KGHSH, CDR2 LQKENI. CDR3 protein: CASSPPDSARGYTDTQYF. The CDR3 DNA sequence: TGTGCCAGCTCACCACCGGATTCGGCCAGGGGATACACAGATACGCAGTATTTT.

V is TRBV2 and J is TRBJ2-1; a weak D match, TRBD2 (5 bases). Trimming left V 8 bases short and J 6 bases short, with 17 bases between. The CDR3 length is 14 residues. In germline, CDR1 is SNHLY, CDR2 FYNNEI. CDR3 nucleotide sequence: TGTGCCAGCTATCGGGGATCGTCGGGCAATGAGCAGTTCTTC. Protein product: CASYRGSSGNEQFF.

The chain uses TRBV4-2 and TRBJ1-5, with TRBD1 matching over 7 bases. The CDR3 has 15 amino acids. V lost 3 bases to trimming and J lost 6 bases; unmatched junction nucleotides: 8. From germline, CDR1 is LGHNA and CDR2 YNFKEQ. The CDR3 coding sequence is TGTGCCAGCAGCCAGGGGGACAGACCGGGTCAGCCCCAGCATTTT. It is translated as CASSQGDRPGQPQHF.

Only one count was recorded for this clone. The gene calls are TRBV9 and TRBJ2-2, with TRBD2 identical over 15 bases. The CDR3 has 19 residues. Germline loops: CDR1 SGDLS, CDR2 YYNGEE. With 4 bases clipped from V and 9 bases from J, the junction kept 16 bases outside the gene matches. In DNA form, the CDR3 reads TGTGCCAGCAGCCTCAGCCCGGGACTAGCGGGGGGCCCCATCAGGGAGCTGTTTTTT. It translates to CASSLSPGLAGGPIRELFF. Using reference TRBV9 and TRBJ2-2 for the parts outside the CDR3, the full variable domain is DSGVTQTPKHLITATGQRVTLRCSPRSGDLSVYWYQQSLDQGLQFLIQYYNGEERAKGNILERFSAQQFPDLHSELNLSSLELGDSALYFCASSLSPGLAGGPIRELFFGEGSRLTVL.

This chain joins TRBV7-6 and TRBJ2-2; TRBD2 matches at 10 bases. The CDR3 sequence is 16 residues long. V was pared by 4 bases and J by 5 bases, with 7 bases of the junction left unmatched. The germline CDR1 and CDR2 sequences are SGHVS and FNYEAQ. For the CDR3, the DNA is TGTGCCAGCAGCTCCGGGACTAGCGTCCGGACCGGGGAGCTGTTTTTT. Its translation: CASSSGTSVRTGELFF. The variable domain in full, completed from reference TRBV7-6 and TRBJ2-2, reads GAGVSQSPRYKVTKRGQDVALRCDPISGHVSLYWYRQALGQGPEFLTYFNYEAQQDKSGLPNDRFSAERPEGSISTLTIQRTEQRDSAMYRCASSSGTSVRTGELFFGEGSRLTVL.

This clone was seen a few times. The chain recombines TRBV5-4 with TRBJ2-6, with a tentative D call TRBD1 (6 bases). With 7 bases removed from V and 0 bases from J, the gap between germline ends came to 23 bases. CDR3 size: 19 residues. Germline V gene sequence: CDR1 SGHNT, CDR2 YYREEE (reference sequence). CDR3 region: CASPLDPGVKNSGANVLTF. CDR3 bases: TGTGCCAGCCCCTTGGACCCAGGGGTGAAAAACTCTGGGGCCAACGTCCTGACTTTC. The variable domain in full, completed from reference TRBV5-4 and TRBJ2-6, reads ETGVTQSPTHLIKTRGQQVTLRCSSQSGHNTVSWYQQALGQGPQFIFQYYREEENGRGNFPPRFSGLQFPNYSSELNVNALELDDSALYLCASPLDPGVKNSGANVLTFGAGSRLTVL.

The J gene is TRBJ1-1, the V gene TRBV9; 9 bases fit TRBD1. V shed 3 bases and J 4 bases; nucleotides not matched to a gene: 7. The germline gives CDR1 SGDLS, CDR2 YYNGEE. The CDR3 totals 15 residues. CDR3 in amino acids: CASSAARDRATEAFF. DNA of the CDR3: TGTGCCAGCAGCGCCGCCCGGGACAGGGCCACTGAAGCTTTCTTT.